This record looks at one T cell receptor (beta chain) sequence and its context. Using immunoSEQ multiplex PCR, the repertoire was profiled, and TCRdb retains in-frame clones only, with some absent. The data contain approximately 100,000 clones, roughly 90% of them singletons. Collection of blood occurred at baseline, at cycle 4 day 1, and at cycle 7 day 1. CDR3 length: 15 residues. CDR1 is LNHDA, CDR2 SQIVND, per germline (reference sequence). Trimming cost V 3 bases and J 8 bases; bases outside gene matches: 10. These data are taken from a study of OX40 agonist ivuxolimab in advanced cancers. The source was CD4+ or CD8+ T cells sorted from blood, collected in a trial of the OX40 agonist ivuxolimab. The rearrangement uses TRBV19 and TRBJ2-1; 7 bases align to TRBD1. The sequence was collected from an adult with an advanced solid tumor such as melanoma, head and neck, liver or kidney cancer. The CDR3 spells CASSMTGMGWDEQFF. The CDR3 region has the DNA TGTGCCAGTAGTATGACAGGGATGGGTTGGGATGAGCAGTTCTTC. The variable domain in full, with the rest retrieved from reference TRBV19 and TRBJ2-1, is DGGITQSPKYLFRKEGQNVTLSCEQNLNHDAMYWYRQDPGQGLRLIYYSQIVNDFQKGDIAEGYSVSREKKESFPLTVTSAQKNPTAFYLCASSMTGMGWDEQFFGPGTRLTVL.